This record concerns one T cell receptor beta chain sequence. The antigen remains unidentified. The data derive from a study of T cell responses to AZD1222 COVID-19 vaccine. Study observations and caveats: Spike-specific TCR breadth and depth rose after two AZD1222 doses. The study found vaccine-associated CD4 TCRs spanning spike, dominant at 160-218 and 743-854.

Germline V gives CDR1 ENHRY, CDR2 SYGVKD. The CDR3 extends over 13 amino acids. Assay: immunoSEQ multiplex PCR; the TCRdb copy retains only in-frame clones and omits some. The sample records roughly 71,000 clones, around 84% being singletons. The chain is built from TRBV10-3 and TRBJ1-6; 7 bases align to TRBD1. This clonotype was obtained from an adult in good health. Sequenced here: peripheral blood, sampled on day 0 of AZD1222 vaccination. The CDR3 loop reads CAFRDSYNSPLHF. The CDR3 nucleotides are TGTGCGTTCCGGGACAGTTATAATTCACCCCTCCACTTT.